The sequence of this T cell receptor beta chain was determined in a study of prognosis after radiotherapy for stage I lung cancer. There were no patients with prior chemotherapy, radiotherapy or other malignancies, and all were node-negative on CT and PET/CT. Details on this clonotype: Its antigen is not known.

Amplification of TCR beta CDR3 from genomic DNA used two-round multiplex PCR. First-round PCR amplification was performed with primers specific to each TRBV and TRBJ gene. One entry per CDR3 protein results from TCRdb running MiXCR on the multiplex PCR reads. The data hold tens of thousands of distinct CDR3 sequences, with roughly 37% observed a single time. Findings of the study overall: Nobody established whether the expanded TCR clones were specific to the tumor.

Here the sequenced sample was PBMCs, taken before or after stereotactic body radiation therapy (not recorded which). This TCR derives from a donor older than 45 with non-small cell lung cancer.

The CDR3 is CASSSVGLQGYWDSPLHF. The DNA of the CDR3 is TGTGCCAGCAGCTCCGTCGGTCTCCAGGGGTATTGGGATTCACCCCTCCACTTT. The J gene is TRBJ1-6, the V gene TRBV11-3, with D possibly TRBD1 on 6 matching bases. Germline assignment: CDR1 SGHNT and CDR2 YENEEA. The CDR3 consists of 18 residues. V shed 4 bases and J shed 8 bases, with 24 bases lying between them.